This T cell receptor (beta chain) was sequenced for a study of blood T cell repertoires in COVID-19. Germline CDR1 LNHDA, CDR2 SQIVND (reference sequence). J lost 8 bases, V lost 2 bases, and 6 bases had no gene match. CDR3 length: 14 residues. Original processing notes: Nucleated cell counts were estimated from reference gene primer amplification. Only in-frame clones appear in the TCRdb table, and some are missing; sequencing was by immunoSEQ multiplex PCR. The V and J calls and clone size come from that table; D and trimming were worked out from the DNA. This table has 200,000 to 300,000 clones, about nine tenths appearing once.

The sample consisted of peripheral blood. The chain carries TRBV19 and TRBJ1-2, with 9 bases identical to TRBD1. This TCR was recovered from a man aged 55 to 70 who had recovered from COVID-19. The CDR3 nucleotides read TGTGCCAGTAGTATAAAACAGGGGGCAGACGGCTACACCTTC. The encoded protein is CASSIKQGADGYTF.